The 17 T cell receptor beta chains given below trace back to one sample, sequenced in a study of T cell responses to AZD1222 COVID-19 vaccine. The table came from immunoSEQ multiplex PCR; TCRdb's copy has only in-frame clones and leaves some out. The table includes roughly 120,000 clones, roughly 85% detected once. Source: peripheral blood, taken on day 0 of MenACWY control vaccination. The receptors derive from an adult in good health.

On this clone: At one end the junction does not follow the germline gene, possibly because of a read error. The chain uses TRBV11-1 and TRBJ2-1; possibly TRBD1 or TRBD2 for D (6 bases each). Germline values: CDR1 SGHAT, CDR2 FQDESV (reference sequence). This CDR3 is built from 13 residues. The CDR3 DNA reads TGTGCCAGCAGCTTTTCGGGGGCCGAAATGGGTATCTTC. Protein product: CASSFSGAEMGIF.

The sample holds one count of this clone. The rearrangement links TRBV19 to TRBJ2-2, with TRBD1 identical over 10 bases. Germline loops: CDR1 LNHDA, CDR2 SQIVND (reference sequence). V shed 4 bases and J 0 bases; nucleotides not matched to a gene: 2. CDR3 length: 16 residues. CDR3: CASSTGTGANTGELFF. The CDR3 DNA sequence: TGTGCCAGTAGTACCGGGACAGGGGCGAACACCGGGGAGCTGTTTTTT.

The chain combines TRBV29-1 with TRBJ1-1; D is ambiguous. V gave up 5 bases and J gave up 0 bases, with 10 bases separating them. The CDR3 sequence is 13 residues long. CDR1 and CDR2 (germline): SQVTM, ANQGSEA. CDR3 bases: TGCAGCGTTCAAACCAGGTTGAACACTGAAGCTTTCTTT. Amino acids: CSVQTRLNTEAFF. The full variable domain, in which reference TRBV29-1 and TRBJ1-1 provide the parts outside the CDR3, is SAVISQKPSRDICQRGTSLTIQCQVDSQVTMMFWYRQQPGQSLTLIATANQGSEATYESGFVIDKFPISRPNLTFSTLTVSNMSPEDSSIYLCSVQTRLNTEAFFGQGTRLTVV.

The V call is TRBV3-1 (or the pseudogene TRBV3-2), the J call TRBJ1-4; possible D gene TRBD1, 5 bases. Looked up from germline, CDR1 is LGHDT and CDR2 is YNNKEL (reference sequence). The CDR3 covers 14 residues. Trimming pared 4 bases from V and 6 bases from J, leaving 12 bases between. CDR3 region: CASSPRDGYEKLFF. The CDR3 DNA sequence: TGTGCCAGCAGCCCACGGGACGGCTATGAAAAACTGTTTTTT.

The gene calls are TRBV15 and TRBJ2-7, with TRBD2 identical over 11 bases. The CDR3 has 16 amino acids. Germline loops: CDR1 LNHNV, CDR2 YYDKDF (reference sequence). The V segment lost 3 bases and the J segment 3 bases; nucleotides outside the gene matches: 7. The chain's CDR3 is CATSRALAGGIYEQYF. CDR3 nucleotides: TGTGCCACCAGCAGGGCCTTAGCGGGAGGGATCTACGAGCAGTACTTC.

This chain links TRBV2 with TRBJ2-3; TRBD2 agrees at 7 bases. With 8 bases clipped from V and 2 bases from J, the junction kept 10 bases outside the gene matches. Germline lookup yields CDR1 SNHLY and CDR2 FYNNEI. There are 15 residues in the CDR3. CDR3 DNA sequence: TGTGCCAGCCGGCTGGCGGGAGCCAACACAGATACGCAGTATTTT. Translation gives CASRLAGANTDTQYF.

V and J are TRBV27 and TRBJ2-3, with D possibly being TRBD1 or TRBD2 (6 bases each). The ends were cut back, 6 bases at V and 6 bases at J, with 19 bases in the middle. Germline-derived CDR1 and CDR2 are MNHEY and SMNVEV (reference sequence). The CDR3 covers 15 residues. The CDR3 loop reads CASRNPGGRADTQYF. The CDR3 DNA follows: TGTGCCAGCAGGAACCCTGGGGGGCGGGCGGATACGCAGTATTTT.

The sample holds one count of this clone. DNA for the CDR3: TGTGCCACCAGCCGGACGTCTGGGGCCAACGTCCTGACTTTC. Encoded protein: CATSRTSGANVLTF. The rearrangement uses TRBV15 and TRBJ2-6; D unresolved. The germline V and J ends were trimmed by 5 bases and 1 base, with 6 bases remaining between them. The length of the CDR3 is 14 residues. Germline lookup yields CDR1 LNHNV and CDR2 YYDKDF (reference sequence).

V and J are TRBV5-1 and TRBJ1-5; D gene unclear. Germline V lookup: CDR1 SGHRS, CDR2 YFSETQ. CDR3 size: 13 residues. V was clipped by 0 bases and J by 7 bases, with 8 bases between them. CDR3 nucleotides: TGCGCCAGCAGCTTGGGTGGGTTCCAGCCCCAGCATTTT. It translates to CASSLGGFQPQHF.

This clone was recorded a few times. The V call is TRBV5-4, the J call TRBJ2-7, with a possible D match to TRBD2 (6 bases). CDR1 and CDR2 (germline): SGHNT, YYREEE (reference sequence). This CDR3 comprises 12 residues. Trimming took off 5 bases at V and 7 bases at J, with 13 bases between the two ends. Here the CDR3 DNA reads TGTGCCAGCAGTGGGGGGATCGAGGAGCAGTACTTC. Protein product: CASSGGIEEQYF.

The V call is TRBV4-1, the J call TRBJ1-5; 9 nucleotides align to TRBD1. After removal of 0 bases from V and 4 bases from J, the junction contained 4 bases not matched to a gene. The germline gives CDR1 MGHRA, CDR2 YSYEKL. CDR3 length equals 16 residues. CDR3 nucleotides: TGCGCCAGCAGCCAAGAGGGGACAGGGAGGAATCAGCCCCAGCATTTT. This gives the protein CASSQEGTGRNQPQHF.

V is TRBV9 and J is TRBJ1-5; D might be TRBD1 (5 bases). This CDR3 region has 13 residues. Germline values: CDR1 SGDLS, CDR2 YYNGEE. V lost 0 bases to trimming and J lost 9 bases, with 10 bases between them. In DNA form, the CDR3 reads TGTGCCAGCAGCGTAGGGGGTAGGGGGCCCCAGCATTTT. Translated: CASSVGGRGPQHF.

The sample holds one count of this clone. The V call is TRBV3-1 (or the pseudogene TRBV3-2), the J call TRBJ2-1; the match to TRBD2 covers 11 bases. Germline values: CDR1 LGHDT, CDR2 YNNKEL (reference sequence). The junction had 3 bases not matched to a gene; V was cut back by 5 bases and J by 0 bases. CDR3 length equals 16 residues. CDR3 sequence reads: CASSKGLAGSYNEQFF. In DNA, the CDR3 is TGTGCCAGCAGCAAAGGACTAGCGGGCTCCTACAATGAGCAGTTCTTC.

This clone was recorded once. J is TRBJ2-2 and V is TRBV4-1, with TRBD1 identical over 8 bases. The V and J ends lost 6 bases and 1 base, in that order; junction bases with no gene match: 7. Germline CDR1 is MGHRA and CDR2 is YSYEKL. This CDR3 has 16 residues. CDR3 coding DNA: TGCGCCAGCAGACCCATTGGGACAGGGAACACCGGGGAGCTGTTTTTT. Its protein product is CASRPIGTGNTGELFF.

The chain recombines TRBV10-1 with TRBJ1-4, with D uncertain. CDR1 is WNHNN, CDR2 SYGVQD, per germline (reference sequence). The CDR3 is 14 residues long. Trimming pared 0 bases from V and 8 bases from J, leaving 10 bases between. The CDR3: CASSESTEKEKLFF. The CDR3 nucleotides read TGCGCCAGCAGTGAGTCTACAGAGAAGGAAAAACTGTTTTTT.

This chain uses TRBV5-4 with TRBJ2-3; D remains unclear. Germline CDR1 reads SGHNT; CDR2 reads YYREEE (reference sequence). The CDR3 sequence is 13 residues long. V was clipped by 3 bases and J by 6 bases, with 11 bases between them. The CDR3 DNA follows: TGTGCCAGCAGCTCCTTCTATGGGGATACGCAGTATTTT. This translates into CASSSFYGDTQYF.

The chain employs TRBV27 and TRBJ2-2; D gene ambiguous. The CDR3 is 14 residues long. The germline V gene has CDR1 MNHEY and CDR2 SMNVEV (reference sequence). Trimming took off 1 base at V and 4 bases at J, with 7 bases between the two ends. CDR3 sequence: CASSLLFSTGELFF. Here the CDR3 DNA reads TGTGCCAGCAGTTTATTGTTCAGCACCGGGGAGCTGTTTTTT.